This record concerns one T cell receptor beta chain sequence. Its antigen is as yet unknown. This specimen belongs to a study of a mutant IDH1 vaccine in newly diagnosed glioma. In the study overall: Once 4-6 weeks had passed after radiotherapy alone, vaccination started, or it started with temozolomide cycles. Participants attended visit V12, the safety follow-up, at week 35, and then attended visit V13 at week 47.

Clones were read by immunoSEQ multiplex PCR, and TCRdb kept only the in-frame ones, dropping some. Among under 45,000 clones, approximately 82% were seen once, and the ten largest hold roughly 20%. The CDR3 is made up of 12 amino acids. Germline-derived CDR1 and CDR2 are LNHDA and SQIVND (reference sequence). The V end lost 5 bases, the J end lost 4 bases, and 8 bases lay between the germline ends. Noted time point: week 47, end of study. The study gave 300 ug of mutant IDH1 20-mer peptide per vaccine dose, with topical imiquimod. The clonotype originates from a man aged 18-30 years with glioma. Some clones in this sample may be carry-over from other donors' samples. V and J are TRBV19 and TRBJ1-2, with D unclear. Sequenced material: PBMCs, taken from a glioma patient whose treatment included an IDH1 peptide vaccine. The CDR3 region has the DNA TGTGCCAGTAGTGGGGTTATCTATGGCTACACCTTC. Residues: CASSGVIYGYTF.